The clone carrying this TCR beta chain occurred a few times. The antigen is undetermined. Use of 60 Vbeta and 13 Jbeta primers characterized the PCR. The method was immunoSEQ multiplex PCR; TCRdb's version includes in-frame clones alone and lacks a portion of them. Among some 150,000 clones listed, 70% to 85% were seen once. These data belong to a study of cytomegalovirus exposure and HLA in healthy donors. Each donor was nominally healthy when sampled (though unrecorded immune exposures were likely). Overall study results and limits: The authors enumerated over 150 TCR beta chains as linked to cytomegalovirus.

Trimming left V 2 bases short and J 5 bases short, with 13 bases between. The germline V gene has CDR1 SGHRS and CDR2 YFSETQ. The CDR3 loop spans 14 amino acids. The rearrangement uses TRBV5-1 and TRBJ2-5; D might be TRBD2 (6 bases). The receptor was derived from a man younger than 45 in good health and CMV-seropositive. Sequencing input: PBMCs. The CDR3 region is CASSFGGNLETQYF. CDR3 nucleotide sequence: TGCGCCAGCAGCTTTGGCGGGAATTTGGAGACCCAGTACTTC.